This T cell receptor (beta chain) was identified during a study of OX40 agonist ivuxolimab in advanced cancers. Study as a whole: At doses from 0.01 to 10 mg/kg, patients were given intravenous ivuxolimab every 2 weeks. Cancers in dose escalation were hepatocellular, melanoma, renal cell and head and neck.

On cycle 4 day 1 and cycle 7 day 1, as well as at baseline, blood was sampled. The germline gives CDR1 SGDLS, CDR2 YYNGEE. The length of the CDR3 is 15 residues. The V and J ends lost 0 bases and 3 bases respectively, with 9 bases between them. TCRdb's table, derived via immunoSEQ multiplex PCR, lists solely in-frame clones and lacks some. The top ten hold 30% to 35% of the sample, which has tens of thousands of clones, 65% to 90% seen once. This chain uses TRBV9 with TRBJ2-2; D unclear. The TCR originated in an adult with an advanced solid tumor such as melanoma, head and neck, liver or kidney cancer. The source material was CD4+ or CD8+ T cells sorted from blood, sampled in a trial of the OX40 agonist ivuxolimab. CDR3 nucleotides: TGTGCCAGCAGCGTAGAGGGTGGTGACACCGGGGAGCTGTTTTTT. The encoded protein is CASSVEGGDTGELFF.